The 18 T cell receptor beta chains below come from one sample, sequenced in a study of CD8+CD57+ T cells in acquired aplastic anemia. Genomic DNA templated the TCR beta VDJ and CDR3 profiling. TCRdb fed the reads into MiXCR, producing one record per CDR3 protein. The sample carries a few hundred thousand distinct CDR3 sequences, roughly 68% recorded once. The specimen was sorted CD4+, CD8+, or CD8+CD57+ T cells (not recorded which) from PBMCs. The source of these receptors is a human donor in good health, serving as a control.

Worth noting for this clonotype: Relative to the germline gene, one junction end is altered; a read error may explain this. The chain employs TRBV5-4 and TRBJ1-1; D unclear. The germline V gene has CDR1 SGHNT and CDR2 YYREEE (reference sequence). This CDR3 contains 13 residues. CDR3: CASILAWDTEAFF. Written as DNA, the CDR3 is TGTGCCAGCATCTTGGCCTGGGACACTGAAGCTTTCTTT.

The chain carries TRBV7-3 and TRBJ2-5; TRBD2 might be the D (5 bases). V was clipped by 2 bases and J by 13 bases, with 23 bases between them. The germline V gene encodes CDR1 SGHTA and CDR2 FQGTGA. This CDR3 is 15 amino acids long. CDR3 sequence: CASSLGPTNTGELYF. The CDR3 DNA sequence: TGTGCCAGCAGCTTAGGACCGACCAACACCGGGGAGCTGTACTTC.

This chain links TRBV19 with TRBJ1-5; 7 bases fit TRBD1. V gave up 7 bases and J gave up 4 bases; unmatched junction bases: 10. Looked up from germline, CDR1 is LNHDA and CDR2 is SQIVND (reference sequence). The CDR3 has 15 amino acids. CDR3 sequence: CASTPPGQRNQPQHF. CDR3 in DNA: TGTGCCAGTACTCCACCGGGACAGCGGAATCAGCCCCAGCATTTT.

This clonotype was counted only a few times. This chain joins TRBV24-1 and TRBJ2-1; D is ambiguous. Germline V gives CDR1 KGHDR, CDR2 SFDVKD. This CDR3 has 12 amino acids. V was clipped by 8 bases and J by 5 bases, with 9 bases between them. CDR3 sequence: CATTDPHNEQFF. The CDR3, as DNA: TGTGCCACCACGGACCCTCACAATGAGCAGTTCTTC.

Turning to this clonotype: Mismatch with germline at one junction end may stem from a read error. The chain has TRBV7-3 and TRBJ1-6; perhaps TRBD1 as D (5 bases). Germline V gives CDR1 SGHTA, CDR2 FQGTGA. The CDR3 runs 15 residues. CDR3 DNA: TGTGCTAGCAGCCTAACCATGGGGGATGCTGATCCCCACCACTTT. It codes for CASSLTMGDADPHHF.

The rearrangement uses TRBV7-2 and TRBJ1-5, with 8 bases matching TRBD1. Germline-derived CDR1 and CDR2 are SGHTA and FQGNSA. J lost 7 bases, V lost 5 bases, and 7 bases had no gene match. CDR3 length: 14 amino acids. CDR3 loop: CASSLRTGHQPQHF. The DNA of the CDR3 is TGTGCCAGCAGCCTGCGGACAGGGCACCAGCCCCAGCATTTT.

On this clonotype itself: A junction end diverges from the germline sequence, so it may reflect a read error. The chain links TRBV30 to TRBJ2-3; 12 bases are shared with TRBD2. The CDR3 length is 16 residues. From germline, CDR1 is GTSNPN and CDR2 SVGIG (reference sequence). This CDR3 reads CARSPLAGGPQDTQYF. CDR3 bases: TGTGCCCGGAGTCCTCTAGCGGGGGGGCCTCAGGATACGCAGTATTTT.

To note about this clonotype: Lacking the conserved final phenylalanine or tryptophan, this CDR3 likely reflects a read error. Because the CDR3's place on the DNA is in doubt, the DNA is left out and the CDR3 is given as listed by TCRdb. The genes are TRBV7-9 and TRBJ2-3; the table's D call, TRBD2, was not checked against the DNA. The CDR3 spans 13 amino acids, including both terminal residues. Per germline, CDR1 SEHNR and CDR2 FQNEAQ (reference sequence). The CDR3 loop reads CASSLGVGNTGNQ.

This clonotype was seen more than once but under ten times. CDR3 in amino acids: CAWSVIRTGTGFGNTIYF. The CDR3 coding sequence is TGTGCCTGGAGTGTCATAAGGACCGGGACAGGGTTTGGAAACACCATATATTTT. V and J are TRBV30 and TRBJ1-3; 9 bases agree with TRBD1. Germline assignment: CDR1 GTSNPN and CDR2 SVGIG (reference sequence). Germline trimming cut 0 bases from V and 3 bases from J; bases unmatched to any gene: 12. CDR3 length: 18 amino acids.

Details on this clonotype: Just one base apart from a much larger clone, this may be a read error. The chain is built from TRBV3-1 and TRBJ1-4; no clear D. This CDR3 comprises 14 residues. The V gene's germline CDR1 is LGHDT and CDR2 YNNKEL (reference sequence). V was clipped by 4 bases and J by 7 bases, with 13 bases between them. In DNA form, the CDR3 reads TGTGCCAGCAGCCGGCCAGGCTTTAGTGAAAAACTGTTTTTT. Its protein product is CASSRPGFSEKLFF.

As to this clonotype: The junction shows a germline mismatch at one end, possibly a read error. This chain uses TRBV10-3 with TRBJ2-1, with D possibly being TRBD2 (6 bases). This CDR3 comprises 14 residues. CDR1 ENHRY and CDR2 SYGVKD come from the germline V gene. The CDR3 sequence: CASSASRGYNEQFF. Written as DNA, the CDR3 is TGTGCCAGCAGTGCGAGTCGGGGGTACAATGAGCAGTTCTTC.

This clonotype appeared many times. For the CDR3, the DNA is TGTGCCAGCAGCTTTGACACAGATACGCAGTATTTT. This codes for CASSFDTDTQYF. V and J are TRBV7-6 and TRBJ2-3, with D unclear. Germline values: CDR1 SGHVS, CDR2 FNYEAQ. This CDR3 has 12 amino acids. The V end was cut by 3 bases, the J end by 2 bases, with 3 bases between.

This clonotype has at least ten counts. V gene TRBV12-3 or TRBV12-4 combines with J gene TRBJ1-1; the D is unclear. The CDR3 is 12 amino acids. V shed 5 bases and J shed 8 bases, with 12 bases lying between them. The CDR3 sequence: CASSRTLQEAFF. DNA for the CDR3: TGTGCCAGCAGTCGAACTCTTCAAGAAGCTTTCTTT.

This clonotype was seen many times. The J gene is TRBJ1-2, the V gene TRBV25-1, with D tentatively TRBD1 (5 bases). Trimming took off 1 base at V and 3 bases at J, with 18 bases between the two ends. The CDR3 is made up of 17 amino acids. Germline V lookup: CDR1 MGHDK, CDR2 SYGVNS. Here the CDR3 DNA reads TGTGCCAGCAGTGAATTGGCCCGACAGAGGATATACTATGGCTACACCTTC. As protein: CASSELARQRIYYGYTF.

This clonotype appeared many times. This chain uses TRBV7-2 with TRBJ1-2; D gene unclear. There are 13 residues in the CDR3. Germline V CDR1 and CDR2: SGHTA, FQGNSA. V lost 3 bases and J lost 7, with 12 bases in between. CDR3 DNA: TGTGCCAGCAGCTTCGACTTGAGCGGTGGCTACACCTTC. Amino acids: CASSFDLSGGYTF.

The CDR3: CASSVTGSYGYTF. The CDR3 bases are TGTGCCAGCAGTGTAACAGGGTCCTATGGCTACACCTTC. The rearrangement uses TRBV2 and TRBJ1-2; D may be TRBD1 (6 bases). Germline V gene sequence: CDR1 SNHLY, CDR2 FYNNEI. The CDR3 is 13 residues long. Trimming took 4 bases from V and 4 from J, leaving 10 bases between them.

The rearrangement uses TRBV15 and TRBJ2-7, with D tentatively TRBD2 (5 bases). Germline CDR1 is LNHNV and CDR2 is YYDKDF (reference sequence). V shed 3 bases and J shed 0 bases, with 12 bases lying between them. This CDR3 is 15 amino acids long. CDR3 region: CATSSLRALSYEQYF. CDR3 in DNA: TGTGCCACCAGCAGCTTGAGGGCCCTCTCCTACGAGCAGTACTTC.

As for this clonotype: A read error may be the cause here, since a much bigger clone is one base away. The rearrangement joins TRBV20-1 to TRBJ2-7; the D is unclear. CDR1 and CDR2 (germline): DFQATT, SNEGSKA (reference sequence). This CDR3 is built from 14 residues. Trimming left V 5 bases short and J 7 bases short, with 21 bases between. The CDR3 DNA sequence: TGCAGTGCTCAGACTGGCAGCTCCTACAATGAGCAGTACTTC. Translation gives CSAQTGSSYNEQYF.